Below are 4 T cell receptor beta chains sequenced from a single sample in a study of cytomegalovirus exposure and HLA in healthy donors. Clones were read by immunoSEQ multiplex PCR, and TCRdb kept only the in-frame ones, dropping some. The sample lists 55,000 to 70,000 clones; 75% to 90% were seen once. The sequenced sample consisted of PBMCs. Receptors originate from a young woman in good health and CMV-seronegative.

CDR3 sequence: CASPRGGVIGELFF. CDR3 sequence (DNA): TGTGCCAGCCCCCGGGGCGGGGTGATCGGGGAGCTGTTTTTT. This rearrangement joins TRBV18 to TRBJ2-2, with D possibly being TRBD2 (6 bases). Germline lookup yields CDR1 KGHSH and CDR2 LQKENI. This CDR3 comprises 14 residues. The V end lost 8 bases, the J end lost 7 bases, and 17 bases lay between the germline ends.

The chain links TRBV7-9 to TRBJ1-1, with 7 positions matching TRBD1. CDR3 size: 17 residues. V trimming: 8 bases; J trimming: 3 bases; junction bases outside the gene matches: 18. Per the germline V gene, CDR1 is SEHNR and CDR2 is FQNEAQ (reference sequence). CDR3 sequence: CASSFGLAGGRDTEAFF. CDR3 nucleotides: TGTGCCAGCTCTTTTGGTCTGGCAGGGGGAAGGGACACTGAAGCTTTCTTT.

The chain is built from TRBV4-1 and TRBJ2-3, with 11 bases fitting TRBD2. V dropped 3 bases and J dropped 5; count of bases not matched to a gene: 10. Germline-derived CDR1 and CDR2 are MGHRA and YSYEKL. The CDR3 has 17 amino acids. In DNA form, the CDR3 reads TGCGCCAGCAGCCAGCCAACTTTACTAGCGGGGGAAGATACGCAGTATTTT. The encoded protein is CASSQPTLLAGEDTQYF.

The gene calls are TRBV5-6 and TRBJ1-5, with D maybe TRBD1 (5 bases). Germline CDR1 reads SGHDT; CDR2 reads YYEEEE. The CDR3 spans 16 residues. Trimming left V 2 bases short and J 3 bases short, with 15 bases between. The CDR3 bases are TGTGCCAGCAGCTTTAGGGTAGGGGTTGACAATCAGCCCCAGCATTTT. It encodes CASSFRVGVDNQPQHF.